This T cell receptor beta chain was sequenced during a study of blood T cell repertoires in COVID-19. Study summary: Material from acute and convalescent COVID-19 was sourced from the United States, Italy and Spain. From T cells, B-cell-depleted T cells, or PBMCs came the material, which was cDNA or gDNA.

This CDR3 has 15 amino acids. The germline V gene has CDR1 LGHNT and CDR2 FRNRAP. Losses at the gene ends were 1 base for V and 7 bases for J; bases not matched to a gene: 7. Source study methods: Amplification with reference gene primers provided the estimates of nucleated cell counts. TCRdb keeps only in-frame clones here, not all; method: immunoSEQ multiplex PCR. The DNA gave D and trimming, while V, J and clone size come from that table. This table holds approximately 160,000 clones, about three quarters found once. Sequencing was carried out using peripheral blood. The clonotype originates from an older man with acute or convalescent COVID-19. This sequence joins TRBV12-5 and TRBJ2-1; 7 bases agree with TRBD1. The CDR3 nucleotides are TGTGCTAGTGGTTTGGGACAGGGATTCTTAAATGAGCAGTTCTTC. Its protein product is CASGLGQGFLNEQFF. The whole variable domain, remainder taken from reference TRBV12-5 and TRBJ2-1, is DARVTQTPRHKVTEMGQEVTMRCQPILGHNTVFWYRQTMMQGLELLAYFRNRAPLDDSGMPKDRFSAEMPDATLATLKIQPSEPRDSAVYFCASGLGQGFLNEQFFGPGTRLTVL.